A single sample is the source of the 25 T cell receptor beta chains below, sequenced in a study of OX40 agonist ivuxolimab in advanced cancers. Here immunoSEQ multiplex PCR was the method, and the copy in TCRdb shows in-frame clones only, minus some. This table holds around 39,000 clones, about 88% found once. Sequenced material: CD4+ or CD8+ T cells sorted from blood, taken in a trial of the OX40 agonist ivuxolimab. All receptors derive from an adult with an advanced solid tumor such as melanoma, head and neck, liver or kidney cancer.

This sequence joins TRBV30 and TRBJ1-1; 7 positions match TRBD1. This CDR3 spans 17 amino acids. Germline CDR1 GTSNPN, CDR2 SVGIG (reference sequence). The trim removed 5 bases at V and 7 bases at J, leaving 22 bases unmatched. CDR3 region: CAWSPGQPKTSTGEAFF. For the CDR3, the DNA is TGTGCCTGGTCTCCGGGACAGCCGAAAACTTCGACCGGTGAAGCTTTCTTT.

The V and J genes are TRBV25-1 and TRBJ1-5; 11 positions agree with TRBD1. The junction had 1 base not matched to a gene; V was cut back by 3 bases and J by 3 bases. The germline V gene encodes CDR1 MGHDK and CDR2 SYGVNS. The length of the CDR3 is 15 residues. The CDR3 sequence: CASSEGQGVNQPQHF. The CDR3 bases are TGTGCCAGCAGTGAGGGACAGGGGGTCAATCAGCCCCAGCATTTT.

The chain employs TRBV28 and TRBJ2-2; no clear D gene. The CDR3 spans 15 residues. Trimming took 8 bases from V and 2 from J, leaving 15 bases between them. CDR1 is MDHEN and CDR2 is SYDVKM in the germline V gene. The CDR3 reads CASCLTTANTGELFF. DNA of the CDR3: TGTGCCAGCTGTCTTACTACGGCTAACACCGGGGAGCTGTTTTTT.

The CDR3 reads CASSHRDQPQHF. Here the CDR3 DNA reads TGTGCCAGTAGCCACAGGGATCAGCCCCAGCATTTT. The chain has TRBV19 and TRBJ1-5, with TRBD1 as a possible D gene (6 bases). Trimming left V 6 bases short and J 5 bases short, with 8 bases between. Germline V CDR1 and CDR2: LNHDA, SQIVND (reference sequence). This CDR3 comprises 12 residues.

This chain joins TRBV4-2 and TRBJ2-7; D not resolved. This CDR3 region has 13 residues. V gave up 1 base and J gave up 3 bases, with 7 bases separating them. CDR1 and CDR2 (germline): LGHNA, YNFKEQ. For the CDR3, the DNA is TGTGCCAGCAGCCAAGGCCTCGGCTACGAGCAGTACTTC. This encodes CASSQGLGYEQYF.

This chain joins TRBV4-1 and TRBJ2-3, with D possibly being TRBD1 (6 bases). The length of the CDR3 is 13 residues. Per the germline V gene, CDR1 is MGHRA and CDR2 is YSYEKL. The germline V and J ends were trimmed by 3 bases and 6 bases, with 10 bases remaining between them. This CDR3 is CASSQGQRDTQYF. The CDR3 nucleotides read TGCGCCAGCAGCCAGGGACAACGGGATACGCAGTATTTT.

This sequence joins TRBV27 and TRBJ2-7; D is perhaps TRBD2 (6 bases). The CDR3 runs to 11 residues. CDR1 is MNHEY and CDR2 is SMNVEV in the germline V gene (reference sequence). Trimming took off 7 bases at V and 7 bases at J, with 11 bases between the two ends. For the CDR3, the DNA is TGTGCCAGCAAAGGTGGGGGGGAGCAGTACTTC. Encoded protein: CASKGGGEQYF.

The chain employs TRBV28 and TRBJ1-3; TRBD1 might be the D (6 bases). V lost 10 bases to trimming and J lost 0 bases, with 13 bases between them. CDR3 length equals 14 residues. Germline V CDR1 and CDR2: MDHEN, SYDVKM. Here the CDR3 reads CATRTVSSGNTIYF. CDR3 nucleotide sequence: TGTGCCACCCGGACAGTGAGCTCTGGAAACACCATATATTTT.

This chain uses TRBV2 with TRBJ2-7; 12 nucleotides align to TRBD2. Germline assignment: CDR1 SNHLY and CDR2 FYNNEI. With V trimmed by 1 base and J by 2 bases, 6 bases remained unmatched. This CDR3 spans 17 amino acids. The CDR3 protein is CASSEGLAGVFTYEQYF. In nucleotides, the CDR3 is TGTGCCAGCAGTGAAGGACTAGCGGGAGTTTTTACCTACGAGCAGTACTTC.

The chain is built from TRBV6-5 and TRBJ1-1; possibly TRBD1 for D (5 bases). CDR1 is MNHEY, CDR2 SVGAGI, per germline. CDR3 size: 13 residues. The germline V and J ends were trimmed by 5 bases and 7 bases, with 14 bases remaining between them. For the CDR3, the DNA is TGTGCCAGCAGTCGTTTAGGGGACTTTGAAGCTTTCTTT. Its protein is CASSRLGDFEAFF.

The chain combines TRBV19 with TRBJ1-6; D gene ambiguous. The germline V gene encodes CDR1 LNHDA and CDR2 SQIVND (reference sequence). V dropped 10 bases and J dropped 0 bases, with 13 bases sitting between them. This CDR3 has 15 residues. The CDR3 nucleotides read TGTGCCACTACGGCTAGTAGCTCCTATAATTCACCCCTCCACTTT. It specifies CATTASSSYNSPLHF.

The V gene is TRBV6-1, the J gene TRBJ1-1; TRBD1 might be the D (5 bases). The CDR3 is made up of 14 amino acids. Trimming stripped 3 bases from V and 4 bases from J, with 12 bases between. The germline gives CDR1 MNHNS, CDR2 SASEGT. For the CDR3, the DNA is TGTGCCAGCAGTGACTGGGGGGGAGTCACTGAAGCTTTCTTT. As protein: CASSDWGGVTEAFF.

The chain is built from TRBV7-6 and TRBJ2-3, with D perhaps TRBD1 (6 bases). V lost 5 bases to trimming and J lost 2 bases, with 20 bases between them. The CDR3 length is 17 residues. Per germline, CDR1 SGHVS and CDR2 FNYEAQ. This chain's CDR3 is CASSPTLWNRDTDTQYF. In DNA, the CDR3 is TGTGCCAGCAGCCCCACTTTGTGGAACAGGGACACAGATACGCAGTATTTT. The variable domain in full, completed from reference TRBV7-6 and TRBJ2-3, reads GAGVSQSPRYKVTKRGQDVALRCDPISGHVSLYWYRQALGQGPEFLTYFNYEAQQDKSGLPNDRFSAERPEGSISTLTIQRTEQRDSAMYRCASSPTLWNRDTDTQYFGPGTRLTVL.

The chain is built from TRBV28 and TRBJ2-7; D is possibly TRBD1 (6 bases). From germline, CDR1 is MDHEN and CDR2 SYDVKM. Between the trimmed V and J ends, which lost 7 bases and 2 bases, there was a span of 9 bases. The CDR3 runs 12 residues. CDR3 in DNA: TGTGCCAGCAAGGGGGACCCCTACGAGCAGTACTTC. It encodes CASKGDPYEQYF.

The chain has TRBV6-1 and TRBJ2-7; 7 bases map to TRBD1. The CDR3 covers 15 residues. J lost 6 bases, V lost 0 bases, and 8 bases had no gene match. Germline-derived CDR1 and CDR2 are MNHNS and SASEGT. The CDR3 bases are TGTGCCAGCAGTGAAGCGGCAGGGGGACGCTTCGAGCAGTACTTC. Amino acid sequence: CASSEAAGGRFEQYF.

The chain has TRBV5-1 and TRBJ2-1; D might be TRBD1 or TRBD2, each matching 5 bases. With 0 bases removed from V and 10 bases from J, the gap between germline ends came to 14 bases. CDR3 length: 14 amino acids. The germline V gene encodes CDR1 SGHRS and CDR2 YFSETQ. The CDR3: CASSLGGAAGEQFF. CDR3 DNA sequence: TGCGCCAGCAGCTTGGGAGGGGCGGCAGGGGAGCAGTTCTTC.

The chain recombines TRBV30 with TRBJ2-2; D not resolved. CDR3 length: 17 amino acids. Germline V gene lookup returns CDR1 GTSNPN and CDR2 SVGIG (reference sequence). Trimming cost V 4 bases and J 2 bases, with 20 bases left between them. The CDR3 bases are TGTGCCTGGAACAAAGGGCCGCTGAAAAAAAACACCGGGGAGCTGTTTTTT. Protein product: CAWNKGPLKKNTGELFF.

This rearrangement joins TRBV5-5 to TRBJ2-2; no definite D call. V gave up 0 bases and J gave up 6 bases, with 6 bases separating them. CDR1 and CDR2 from the germline V gene are SGHKS and YYEKEE (reference sequence). The length of the CDR3 is 13 residues. DNA for the CDR3: TGTGCCAGCAGCTTGGTCCTGTCCGGGGAGCTGTTTTTT. Translation: CASSLVLSGELFF.

The V call is TRBV18, the J call TRBJ1-6; D is undetermined. V was pared by 4 bases and J by 11 bases, with 15 bases between. There are 14 residues in the CDR3. Germline V gene data show CDR1 as KGHSH and CDR2 as LQKENI. CDR3 coding DNA: TGTGCCAGCTCACGCGTAGAGGGTGGGCCACCCCTCCACTTT. Translation gives CASSRVEGGPPLHF.

J is TRBJ2-5 and V is TRBV10-3, with D tentatively TRBD1 or TRBD2 (5 bases each). Germline CDR1 is ENHRY and CDR2 is SYGVKD. Trimming shortened V by 4 bases and J by 0 bases, and 9 bases separated the two germline ends. The CDR3 loop spans 14 amino acids. CDR3 protein: CAISVLGDQETQYF. The CDR3 coding sequence is TGTGCCATCAGTGTATTGGGGGACCAAGAGACCCAGTACTTC.

This rearrangement joins TRBV5-1 to TRBJ1-1; the D gene is possibly TRBD1 (5 bases). With 0 bases removed from V and 12 bases from J, the gap between germline ends came to 15 bases. The CDR3 consists of 13 residues. Germline V gene sequence: CDR1 SGHRS, CDR2 YFSETQ. The CDR3 DNA follows: TGCGCCAGCAGCTTGGTTGCAGGGACGGCGTCTTTCTTT. This codes for CASSLVAGTASFF.

CDR3 in DNA: TGTGCCAGCAGCCCTCAGGTTTCCTCTGGAAACACCATATATTTT. Translating it yields CASSPQVSSGNTIYF. This chain links TRBV5-5 with TRBJ1-3; unclear D gene. The germline V gene encodes CDR1 SGHKS and CDR2 YYEKEE (reference sequence). The CDR3 totals 15 residues. With 4 bases removed from V and 0 bases from J, the gap between germline ends came to 11 bases.

This clone was recorded once. The chain couples TRBV6-6 to TRBJ1-5, with TRBD1 matching 10 bases. Germline V gene data show CDR1 as MNHNY and CDR2 as SVGAGI (reference sequence). Losses at the gene ends were 5 bases for V and 1 base for J; bases not matched to a gene: 2. The CDR3 loop spans 15 amino acids. CDR3: CASSDRGQSNQPQHF. CDR3 DNA sequence: TGTGCCAGCAGTGACAGGGGGCAAAGCAATCAGCCCCAGCATTTT.

The chain couples TRBV7-8 to TRBJ2-7, with TRBD2 identical over 10 bases. This CDR3 contains 19 residues. The J segment lost 0 bases and the V segment lost 5 bases, leaving 16 bases of the junction unmatched. CDR1 and CDR2 from the germline V gene are SGHVS and FQNEAQ. The CDR3 loop is CASSPRRRLAGVSSYEQYF. CDR3 coding DNA: TGTGCCAGCAGCCCCCGACGCCGGCTAGCGGGAGTTAGCTCCTACGAGCAGTACTTC.

The rearrangement links TRBV7-9 to TRBJ1-4; 8 bases are a match to TRBD1. V lost 4 bases to trimming and J lost 5 bases; unmatched junction nucleotides: 9. The germline V gene encodes CDR1 SEHNR and CDR2 FQNEAQ (reference sequence). The CDR3 spans 16 residues. The CDR3 DNA follows: TGTGCCAGCAGCTCCCGCCCGGGACAGGCGAATGAAAAACTGTTTTTT. This encodes CASSSRPGQANEKLFF.